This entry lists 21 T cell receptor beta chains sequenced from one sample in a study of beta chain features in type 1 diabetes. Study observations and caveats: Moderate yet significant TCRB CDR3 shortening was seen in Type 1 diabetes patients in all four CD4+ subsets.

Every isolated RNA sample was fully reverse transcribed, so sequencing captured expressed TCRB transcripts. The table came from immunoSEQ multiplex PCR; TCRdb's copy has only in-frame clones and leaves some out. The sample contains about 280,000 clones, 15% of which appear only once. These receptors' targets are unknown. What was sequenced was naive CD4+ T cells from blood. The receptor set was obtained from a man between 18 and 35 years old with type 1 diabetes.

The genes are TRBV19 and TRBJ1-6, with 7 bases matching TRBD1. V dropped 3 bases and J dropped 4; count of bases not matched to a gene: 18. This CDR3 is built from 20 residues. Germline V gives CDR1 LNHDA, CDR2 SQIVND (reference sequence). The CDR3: CASSMTRQGWNRNYNSPLHF. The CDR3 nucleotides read TGTGCCAGTAGTATGACCAGACAGGGCTGGAACCGAAATTATAATTCACCCCTCCACTTT.

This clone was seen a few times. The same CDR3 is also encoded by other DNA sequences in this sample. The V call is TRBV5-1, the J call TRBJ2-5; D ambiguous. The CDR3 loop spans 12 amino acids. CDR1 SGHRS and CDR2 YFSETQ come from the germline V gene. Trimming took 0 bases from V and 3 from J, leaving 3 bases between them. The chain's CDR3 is CASSLVEETQYF. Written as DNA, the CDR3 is TGCGCCAGCAGCTTGGTCGAAGAGACCCAGTACTTC. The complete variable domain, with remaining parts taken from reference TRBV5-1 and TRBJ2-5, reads KAGVTQTPRYLIKTRGQQVTLSCSPISGHRSVSWYQQTPGQGLQFLFEYFSETQRNKGNFPGRFSGRQFSNSRSEMNVSTLELGDSALYLCASSLVEETQYFGPGTRLLVL.

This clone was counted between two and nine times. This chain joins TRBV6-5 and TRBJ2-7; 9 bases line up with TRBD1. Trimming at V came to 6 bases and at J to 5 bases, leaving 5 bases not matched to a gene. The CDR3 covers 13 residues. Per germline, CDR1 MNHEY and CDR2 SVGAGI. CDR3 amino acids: CASSYRGRDEQYF. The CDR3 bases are TGTGCCAGCAGCTACAGGGGGCGAGACGAGCAGTACTTC.

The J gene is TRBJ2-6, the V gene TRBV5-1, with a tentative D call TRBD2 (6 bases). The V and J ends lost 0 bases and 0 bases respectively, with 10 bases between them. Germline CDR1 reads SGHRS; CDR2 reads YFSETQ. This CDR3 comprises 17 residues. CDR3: CASSLAGSHSGANVLTF. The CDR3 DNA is TGCGCCAGCAGCTTGGCCGGGAGTCACTCTGGGGCCAACGTCCTGACTTTC.

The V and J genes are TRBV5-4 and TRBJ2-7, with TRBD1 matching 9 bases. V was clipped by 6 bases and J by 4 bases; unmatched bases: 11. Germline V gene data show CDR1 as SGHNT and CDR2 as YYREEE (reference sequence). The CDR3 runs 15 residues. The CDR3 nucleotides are TGTGCCAGCACCAACGGGGACAGGGAAGGATACGAGCAGTACTTC. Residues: CASTNGDREGYEQYF.

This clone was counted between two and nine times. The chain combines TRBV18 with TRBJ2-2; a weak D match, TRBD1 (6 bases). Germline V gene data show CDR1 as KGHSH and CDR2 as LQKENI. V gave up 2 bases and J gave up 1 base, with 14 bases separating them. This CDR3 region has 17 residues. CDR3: CASSPMRGTENTGELFF. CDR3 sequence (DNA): TGTGCCAGCTCACCAATGAGGGGGACGGAGAACACCGGGGAGCTGTTTTTT.

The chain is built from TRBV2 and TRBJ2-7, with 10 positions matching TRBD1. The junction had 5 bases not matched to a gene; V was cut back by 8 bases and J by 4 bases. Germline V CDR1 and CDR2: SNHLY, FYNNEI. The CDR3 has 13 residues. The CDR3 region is CASLRTGGYEQYF. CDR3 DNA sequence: TGTGCCAGCCTACGGACAGGGGGTTACGAGCAGTACTTC.

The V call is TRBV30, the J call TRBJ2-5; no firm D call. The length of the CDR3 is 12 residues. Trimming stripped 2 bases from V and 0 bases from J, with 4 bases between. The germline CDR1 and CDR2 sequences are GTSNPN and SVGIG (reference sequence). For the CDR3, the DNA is TGTGCCTGGAGTCAGGACCAAGAGACCCAGTACTTC. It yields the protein CAWSQDQETQYF.

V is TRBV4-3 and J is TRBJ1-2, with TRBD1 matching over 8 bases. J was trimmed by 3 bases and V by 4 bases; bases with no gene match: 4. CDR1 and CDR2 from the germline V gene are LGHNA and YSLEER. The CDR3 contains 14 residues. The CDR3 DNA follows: TGCGCCAGCAGCCCCGGACAGGGATACTATGGCTACACCTTC. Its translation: CASSPGQGYYGYTF.

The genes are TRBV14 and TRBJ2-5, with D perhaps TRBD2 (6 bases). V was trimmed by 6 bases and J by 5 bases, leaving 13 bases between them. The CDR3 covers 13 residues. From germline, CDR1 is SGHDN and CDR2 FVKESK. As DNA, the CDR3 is TGTGCCAGCAGGGTAGCGGCGGGCGAGACCCAGTACTTC. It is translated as CASRVAAGETQYF.

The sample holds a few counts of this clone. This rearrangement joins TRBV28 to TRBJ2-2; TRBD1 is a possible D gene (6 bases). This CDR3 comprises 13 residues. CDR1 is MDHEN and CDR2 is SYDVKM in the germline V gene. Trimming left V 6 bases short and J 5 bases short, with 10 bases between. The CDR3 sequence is CASRPQGTGELFF. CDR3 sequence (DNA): TGTGCCAGCAGGCCACAGGGAACCGGGGAGCTGTTTTTT.

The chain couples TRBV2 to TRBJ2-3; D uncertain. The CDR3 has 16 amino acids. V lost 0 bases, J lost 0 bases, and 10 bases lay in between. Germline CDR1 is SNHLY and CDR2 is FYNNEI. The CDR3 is CASSEARYSSTDTQYF. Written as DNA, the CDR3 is TGTGCCAGCAGTGAAGCCAGGTACTCTAGCACAGATACGCAGTATTTT.

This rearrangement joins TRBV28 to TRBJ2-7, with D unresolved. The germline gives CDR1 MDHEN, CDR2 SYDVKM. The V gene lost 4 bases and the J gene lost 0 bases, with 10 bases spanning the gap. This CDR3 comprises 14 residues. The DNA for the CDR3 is TGTGCCAGCAGTTCCGAGACTCCCTCCTACGAGCAGTACTTC. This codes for CASSSETPSYEQYF. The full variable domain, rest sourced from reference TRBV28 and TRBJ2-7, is DVKVTQSSRYLVKRTGEKVFLECVQDMDHENMFWYRQDPGLGLRLIYFSYDVKMKEKGDIPEGYSVSREKKERFSLILESASTNQTSMYLCASSSETPSYEQYFGPGTRLTVT.

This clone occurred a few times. CDR3 amino acids: CASSIGGGRNQPQHF. In DNA form, the CDR3 reads TGTGCCAGCTCAATCGGCGGGGGGCGTAATCAGCCCCAGCATTTT. The chain employs TRBV18 and TRBJ1-5; D perhaps matches TRBD1 (6 bases). Germline assignment: CDR1 KGHSH and CDR2 LQKENI. V dropped 5 bases and J dropped 4 bases, with 15 bases sitting between them. This CDR3 comprises 15 residues.

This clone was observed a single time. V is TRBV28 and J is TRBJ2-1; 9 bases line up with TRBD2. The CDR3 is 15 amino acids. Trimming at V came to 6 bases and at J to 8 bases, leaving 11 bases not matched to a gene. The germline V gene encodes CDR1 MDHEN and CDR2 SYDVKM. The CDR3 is CASSYSGSAPDEQFF. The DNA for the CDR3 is TGTGCCAGCAGCTATAGCGGGAGTGCCCCGGATGAGCAGTTCTTC.

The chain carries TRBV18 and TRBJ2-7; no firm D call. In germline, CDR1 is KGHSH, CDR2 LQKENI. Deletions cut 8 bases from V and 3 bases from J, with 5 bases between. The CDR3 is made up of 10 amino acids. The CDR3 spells CASTYYEQYF. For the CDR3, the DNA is TGTGCCAGCACCTACTACGAGCAGTACTTC.

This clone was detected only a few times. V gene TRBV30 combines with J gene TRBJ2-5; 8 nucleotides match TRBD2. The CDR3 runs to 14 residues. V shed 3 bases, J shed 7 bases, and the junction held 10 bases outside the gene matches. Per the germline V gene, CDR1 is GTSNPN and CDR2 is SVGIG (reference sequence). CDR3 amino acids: CAWRALAGGLTQYF. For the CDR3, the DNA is TGTGCCTGGAGGGCCTTGGCGGGAGGTTTGACCCAGTACTTC.

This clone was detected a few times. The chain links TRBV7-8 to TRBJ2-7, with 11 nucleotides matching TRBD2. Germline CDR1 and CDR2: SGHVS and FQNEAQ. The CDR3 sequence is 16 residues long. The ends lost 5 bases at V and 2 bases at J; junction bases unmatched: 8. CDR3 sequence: CASSPGTSGGPYEQYF. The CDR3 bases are TGTGCCAGCAGCCCGGGGACTAGCGGAGGTCCCTACGAGCAGTACTTC.

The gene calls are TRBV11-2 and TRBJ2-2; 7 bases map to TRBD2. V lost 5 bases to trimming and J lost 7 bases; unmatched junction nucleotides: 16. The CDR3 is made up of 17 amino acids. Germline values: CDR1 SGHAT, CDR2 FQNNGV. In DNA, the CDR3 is TGTGCCAGCAGCCCCCTCGCGCTCGCGGGAGAATTCGGGGAGCTGTTTTTT. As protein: CASSPLALAGEFGELFF. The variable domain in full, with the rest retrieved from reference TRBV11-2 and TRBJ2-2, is EAGVAQSPRYKIIEKRQSVAFWCNPISGHATLYWYQQILGQGPKLLIQFQNNGVVDDSQLPKDRFSAERLKGVDSTLKIQPAKLEDSAVYLCASSPLALAGEFGELFFGEGSRLTVL.

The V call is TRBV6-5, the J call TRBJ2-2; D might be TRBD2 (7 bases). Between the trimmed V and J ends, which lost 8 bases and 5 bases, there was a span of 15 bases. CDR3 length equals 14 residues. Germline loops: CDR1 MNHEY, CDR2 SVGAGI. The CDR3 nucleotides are TGTGCCAGCGGTGGTGGGAGGGGGACCGGGGAGCTGTTTTTT. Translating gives CASGGGRGTGELFF.

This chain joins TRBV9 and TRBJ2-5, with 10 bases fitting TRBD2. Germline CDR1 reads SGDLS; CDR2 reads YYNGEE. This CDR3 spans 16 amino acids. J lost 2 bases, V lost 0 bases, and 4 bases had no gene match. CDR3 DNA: TGTGCCAGCAGCGTAGGCGGGACTAGCGTTCAAGAGACCCAGTACTTC. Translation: CASSVGGTSVQETQYF.